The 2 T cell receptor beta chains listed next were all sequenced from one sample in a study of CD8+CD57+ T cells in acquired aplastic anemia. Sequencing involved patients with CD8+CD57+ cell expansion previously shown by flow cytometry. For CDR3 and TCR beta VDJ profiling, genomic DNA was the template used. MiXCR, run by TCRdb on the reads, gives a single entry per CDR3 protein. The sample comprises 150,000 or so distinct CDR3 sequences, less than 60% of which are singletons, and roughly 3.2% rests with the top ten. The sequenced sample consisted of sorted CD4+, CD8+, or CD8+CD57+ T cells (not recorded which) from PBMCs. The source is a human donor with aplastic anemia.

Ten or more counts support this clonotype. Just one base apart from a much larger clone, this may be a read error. The CDR3 sequence is CASSLGDRSYEQYF. CDR3 nucleotides: TGTGCCAGCAGCTTAGGGGACAGGTCCTACGAGCAGTACTTC. This chain connects TRBV7-8 to TRBJ2-7; 8 nucleotides agree with TRBD1. After removal of 1 base from V and 1 base from J, the junction contained 0 bases not matched to a gene. CDR3 length equals 14 residues. Germline lookup yields CDR1 SGHVS and CDR2 FQNEAQ.

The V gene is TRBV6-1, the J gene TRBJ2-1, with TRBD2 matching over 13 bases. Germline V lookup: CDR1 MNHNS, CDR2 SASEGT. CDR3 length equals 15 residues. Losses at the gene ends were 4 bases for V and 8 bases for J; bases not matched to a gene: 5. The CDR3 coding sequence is TGTGCCAGCAGTGTACAGGGACTAGCGGGATATGAGCAGTTCTTC. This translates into CASSVQGLAGYEQFF.